A selection of T cell receptor beta chains follows, all from one sample in a study of cytomegalovirus exposure and HLA in healthy donors. Method: immunoSEQ multiplex PCR; TCRdb's copy keeps in-frame clones and lacks some. Of approximately 120,000 clones listed, roughly a sixth are singletons. The sequencing input was PBMCs. The receptors originated from a female donor in good health and CMV-seropositive. CDR3s leave out the opening cysteine and the closing phenylalanine or tryptophan. The D gene is left open where the match is weak.

V gene	D gene	J gene	CDR3 protein
TRBV15	TRBD1	TRBJ2-7	ATSSLTGQVTGEQY
TRBV28	TRBD1	TRBJ1-1	ASSLMDRGNTEAF
TRBV5-6	TRBD2	TRBJ2-1	ASTSLGSSGNPYNEQF
TRBV4-1	-	TRBJ1-5	ASSPEGQGLNQPQH
TRBV5-1	TRBD2	TRBJ2-7	ASRWGSGSYEQY
TRBV5-1	TRBD2	TRBJ2-2	ASSPGLAGVVPTGELF
TRBV28	-	TRBJ2-5	ASSLPVAAAQETQY
TRBV6-4	-	TRBJ1-2	ASSAEAGHGGYT
TRBV19	-	TRBJ1-3	ASSQGSGNTIY
TRBV7-3	TRBD1	TRBJ2-7	ASSLTGPSYEQY
TRBV7-2	-	TRBJ1-1	ASSPPAGGDYTEAF
TRBV7-9	-	TRBJ1-1	ASSLEGGNTEAF
TRBV2	-	TRBJ2-3	ASSEFGLHQDTDTQY
TRBV4-1	-	TRBJ2-2	ASSQESQLNTGELF
TRBV29-1	TRBD1	TRBJ2-7	SVGTGGSYEQY
TRBV4-2	TRBD1	TRBJ1-2	ASSQEGTRQGAYGYT
TRBV5-6	-	TRBJ2-7	ASSLGSAHEQY
TRBV7-6	-	TRBJ2-2	ASSWETGPTGELF
TRBV5-1	-	TRBJ2-1	ASSFSTGPGEQF
TRBV30	-	TRBJ1-5	VWSVASQGGNQPQH
TRBV27	TRBD1	TRBJ2-3	ASRISQGISTDTQY
TRBV2	-	TRBJ2-7	ATQRTGRYEQY
TRBV7-9	TRBD1	TRBJ1-6	ASSHGGAGGNSPLH
TRBV2	-	TRBJ2-1	ATQGRTYNEQF
TRBV29-1	TRBD1	TRBJ2-3	SVDQGADTQY
TRBV7-6	-	TRBJ2-6	ASSLGYGSGANVLT
TRBV27	TRBD2	TRBJ2-1	ASSRTSGYNEQF
TRBV7-2	-	TRBJ1-4	ASSVYRDSEKLF